Listed below are T cell receptor beta chains from one sample, sequenced in a study of cytotoxic CD8 clonotypes in ibrutinib-treated CLL. Clones were sequenced by immunoSEQ multiplex PCR, and TCRdb holds only the in-frame ones, with some missing. The sample has approximately 35,000 clones; 60% to 80% are singletons. This specimen consisted of PBMCs, obtained at disease progression, from a patient treated with ibrutinib. These receptors were taken from a human donor with chronic lymphocytic leukemia. Each CDR3 is given with its conserved first and last residue.

j_call,v_call,cdr3_aa
TRBJ2-7,TRBV19,CASSIGQAAEQYF
TRBJ1-5,TRBV2,CASTEDGNNQPQHF
TRBJ1-1,TRBV6-1,CASVRDRVNTEAFF
TRBJ1-3,TRBV18,CASSPPGLPSRNTIYF
TRBJ2-7,TRBV29-1,CSVQGDSREQYF
TRBJ1-3,TRBV29-1,CSVDRGPSGNTIYF
TRBJ1-6,TRBV2,CASIALYNSPLHF
TRBJ2-3,TRBV5-1,CASSATPSSDTQYF
TRBJ1-2,TRBV20-1,CVSALNYGYTF
TRBJ2-3,TRBV5-1,CASSLGLAGSTDTQYF
TRBJ2-5,TRBV27,CASSSKIGTGGNQETQYF
TRBJ2-2,TRBV5-1,CASSLPRGQPNTGELFF
TRBJ2-1,TRBV4-2,CASSPGLGSTGVYNEQFF
TRBJ1-3,TRBV9,CASSFRSLSSGNTIYF
TRBJ1-4,TRBV7-9,CASSLGTLGGVEKLFF
TRBJ2-6,TRBV5-4,CASSPRSGANVLTF
TRBJ2-2,TRBV4-1,CASSQDWGSTGELFF
TRBJ1-2,TRBV5-6,CASGRDSHYGYTF
TRBJ1-5,TRBV6-1,CASSEAQGPSNQPQHF
TRBJ2-1,TRBV10-3,CAISVGGALYEQFF
TRBJ2-7,TRBV21-1,CASSKKGRRCYEQYF
TRBJ1-5,TRBV7-6,CASSLGQGAGQPQHF
TRBJ2-1,TRBV9,CASSVAPSGGYNEQFF
TRBJ2-1,TRBV7-9,CASSRTRANEQFF
TRBJ2-7,TRBV5-6,CASSLDSSEQYF
TRBJ2-7,TRBV6-1,CASSEAGLGFGRPRGDYEQYF
TRBJ1-1,TRBV5-6,CASSRRDRESEAFF
TRBJ2-5,TRBV7-9,CASSSGTAAQETQYF
TRBJ2-1,TRBV11-2,CASSSPGLGRLSYNEQFF
TRBJ1-1,TRBV19,CATRGTVEVLSTEAFF
TRBJ1-6,TRBV7-8,CASCLKTDSPLHF
TRBJ1-2,TRBV7-9,CASSLNRVEGYTF
TRBJ1-1,TRBV28,CASRVPHGGVGTEAFF
TRBJ1-2,TRBV6-6,CASSDTGPGTF
TRBJ2-1,TRBV4-2,CASSQASSGGTYNEQFF
TRBJ2-1,TRBV7-9,CASSTTSGGTHIYNEQFF